This T cell receptor (beta chain) is drawn from a study of metastatic and nonmetastatic thyroid tumors. Many counts were recorded for this clone. V gave up 4 bases and J gave up 2 bases; unmatched junction bases: 6. From germline, CDR1 is SNHLY and CDR2 FYNNEI. The CDR3 runs 15 residues. MiXCR re-clonotyped the PCR reads for TCRdb. The profile shows approximately 37,000 clones, 20% to 25% of them singletons. No patient had received any treatment before thyroid surgery. The source of this sequence is a male donor with papillary thyroid cancer or a benign thyroid nodule (not recorded which). Some clones in this sample may be carry-over from other donors' samples. Sequencing was done on a sample of tumor tissue. V usage is TRBV2 and J usage is TRBJ2-7; 9 bases agree with TRBD1. The chain's CDR3 is CASSGRDRAPYEQYF. The DNA of the CDR3 is TGTGCCAGCAGTGGCCGGGACAGGGCCCCCTACGAGCAGTACTTC.